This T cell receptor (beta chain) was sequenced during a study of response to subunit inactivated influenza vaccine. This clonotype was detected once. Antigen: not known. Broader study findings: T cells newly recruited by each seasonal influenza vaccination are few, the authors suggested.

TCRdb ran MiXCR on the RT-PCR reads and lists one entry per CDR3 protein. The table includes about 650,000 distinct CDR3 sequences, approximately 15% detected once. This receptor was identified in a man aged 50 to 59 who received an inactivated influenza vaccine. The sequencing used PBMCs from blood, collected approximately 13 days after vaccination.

Here the CDR3 reads CASRASGIYEQFF. In DNA form, the CDR3 reads TGTGCCAGCAGGGCTAGCGGGATCTATGAGCAGTTCTTC. The J gene is TRBJ2-1, the V gene TRBV12-3 or TRBV12-4, with 9 bases identical to TRBD2. This CDR3 region has 13 residues. V gave up 6 bases and J gave up 8 bases; unmatched junction bases: 5.